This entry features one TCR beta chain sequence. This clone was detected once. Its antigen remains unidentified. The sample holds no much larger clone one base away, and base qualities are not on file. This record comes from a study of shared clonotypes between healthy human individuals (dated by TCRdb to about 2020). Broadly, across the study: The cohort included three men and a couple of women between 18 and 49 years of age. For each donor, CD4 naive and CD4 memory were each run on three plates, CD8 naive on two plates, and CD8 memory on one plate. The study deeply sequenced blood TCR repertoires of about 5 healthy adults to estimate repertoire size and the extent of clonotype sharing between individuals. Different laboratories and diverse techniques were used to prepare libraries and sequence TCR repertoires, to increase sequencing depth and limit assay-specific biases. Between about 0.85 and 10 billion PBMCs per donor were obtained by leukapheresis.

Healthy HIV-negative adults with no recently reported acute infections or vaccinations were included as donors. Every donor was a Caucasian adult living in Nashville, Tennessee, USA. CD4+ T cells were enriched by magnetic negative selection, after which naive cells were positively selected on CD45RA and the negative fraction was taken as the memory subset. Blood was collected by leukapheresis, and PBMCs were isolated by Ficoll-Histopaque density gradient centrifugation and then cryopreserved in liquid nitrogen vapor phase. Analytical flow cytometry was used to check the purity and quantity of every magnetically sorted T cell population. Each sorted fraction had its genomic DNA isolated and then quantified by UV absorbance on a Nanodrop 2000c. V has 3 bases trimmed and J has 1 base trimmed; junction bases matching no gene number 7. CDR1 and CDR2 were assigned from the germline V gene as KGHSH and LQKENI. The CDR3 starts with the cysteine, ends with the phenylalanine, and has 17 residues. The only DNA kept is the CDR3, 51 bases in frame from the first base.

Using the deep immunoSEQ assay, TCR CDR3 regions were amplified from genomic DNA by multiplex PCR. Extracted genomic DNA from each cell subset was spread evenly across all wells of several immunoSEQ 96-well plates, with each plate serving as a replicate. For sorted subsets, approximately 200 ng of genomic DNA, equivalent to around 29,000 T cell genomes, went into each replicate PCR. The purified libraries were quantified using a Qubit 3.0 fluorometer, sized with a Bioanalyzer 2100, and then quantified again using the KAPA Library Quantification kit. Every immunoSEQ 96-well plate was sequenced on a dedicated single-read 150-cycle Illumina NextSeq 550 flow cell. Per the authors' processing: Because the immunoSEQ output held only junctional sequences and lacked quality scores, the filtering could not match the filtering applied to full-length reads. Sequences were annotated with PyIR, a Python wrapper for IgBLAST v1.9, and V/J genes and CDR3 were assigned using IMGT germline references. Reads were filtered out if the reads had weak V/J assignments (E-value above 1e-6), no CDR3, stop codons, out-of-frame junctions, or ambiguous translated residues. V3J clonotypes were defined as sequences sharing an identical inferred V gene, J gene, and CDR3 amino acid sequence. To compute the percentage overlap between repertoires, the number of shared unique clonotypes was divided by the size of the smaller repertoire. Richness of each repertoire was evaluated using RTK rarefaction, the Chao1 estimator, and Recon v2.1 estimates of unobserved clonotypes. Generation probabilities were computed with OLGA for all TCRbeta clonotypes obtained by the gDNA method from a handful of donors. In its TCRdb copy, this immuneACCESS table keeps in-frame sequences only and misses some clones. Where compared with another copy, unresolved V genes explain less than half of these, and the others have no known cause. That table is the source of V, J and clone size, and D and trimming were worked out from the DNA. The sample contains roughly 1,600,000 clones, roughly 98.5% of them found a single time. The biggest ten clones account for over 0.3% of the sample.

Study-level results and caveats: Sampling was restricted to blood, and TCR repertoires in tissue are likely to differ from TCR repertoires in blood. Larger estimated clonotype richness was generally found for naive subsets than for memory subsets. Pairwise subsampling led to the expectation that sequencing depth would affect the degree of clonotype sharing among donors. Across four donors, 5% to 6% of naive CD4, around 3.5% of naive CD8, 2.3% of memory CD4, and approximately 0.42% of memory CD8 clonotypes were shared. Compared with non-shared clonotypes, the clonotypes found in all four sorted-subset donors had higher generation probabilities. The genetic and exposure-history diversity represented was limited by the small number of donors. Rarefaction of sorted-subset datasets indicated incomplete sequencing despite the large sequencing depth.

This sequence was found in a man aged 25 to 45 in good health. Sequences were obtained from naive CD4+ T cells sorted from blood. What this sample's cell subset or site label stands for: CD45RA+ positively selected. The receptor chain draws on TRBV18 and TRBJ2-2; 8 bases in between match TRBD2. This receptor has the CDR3 CASSPGGVGLNTGELFF. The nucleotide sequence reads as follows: TGTGCCAGCTCACCCGGGGGGGTCGGCCTGAACACCGGGGAGCTGTTTTTT.